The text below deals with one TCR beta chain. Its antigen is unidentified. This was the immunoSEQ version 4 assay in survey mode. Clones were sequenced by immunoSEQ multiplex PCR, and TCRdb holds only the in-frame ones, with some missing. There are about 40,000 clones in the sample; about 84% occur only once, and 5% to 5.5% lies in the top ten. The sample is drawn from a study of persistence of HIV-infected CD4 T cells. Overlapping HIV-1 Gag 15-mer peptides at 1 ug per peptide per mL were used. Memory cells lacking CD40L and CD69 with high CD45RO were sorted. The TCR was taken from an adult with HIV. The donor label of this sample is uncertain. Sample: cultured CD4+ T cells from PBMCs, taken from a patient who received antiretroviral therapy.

In DNA form, the CDR3 reads TGTGCCATCAGTGAGTCTTCTTCACAAGAGACCCAGTACTTC. Protein: CAISESSSQETQYF. V is TRBV10-3 and J is TRBJ2-5, with unresolved D. CDR1 and CDR2 from the germline V gene are ENHRY and SYGVKD. The V and J ends lost 0 bases and 2 bases respectively, with 7 bases between them. CDR3 length: 14 residues.